One and the same sample provided the 16 T cell receptor beta chains below, sequenced in a study of spatial heterogeneity in lung cancer. Points from the study as a whole: Expanded intratumoral alpha and beta TCR counts tracked tumor mutation counts.

No antigen has been assigned to these receptors. Time point described: sample taken at primary tumor resection. MiXCR was run by TCRdb on the 5' RACE reads, yielding one entry per CDR3 protein. The data contain fewer than 3,500 distinct CDR3 sequences, 25% to 30% of them singletons. This specimen consisted of lung tumor tissue, obtained at surgery. Every receptor here comes from a female donor with early-stage non-small cell lung cancer.

This clonotype is termed medium-sized. The V call is TRBV20-1, the J call TRBJ1-2; D call uncertain. Germline-derived CDR1 and CDR2 are DFQATT and SNEGSKA (reference sequence). The CDR3 loop spans 12 amino acids. V lost 0 bases and J lost 5, with 7 bases in between. CDR3 coding DNA: TGCAGTGCTAGAGATCTCGAGTATGGCTACACCTTC. It translates to CSARDLEYGYTF.

V is TRBV7-9 and J is TRBJ2-2; tentatively, D is TRBD2 (6 bases). Between the trimmed V and J ends, which lost 6 bases and 7 bases, there was a span of 18 bases. This CDR3 is 15 amino acids long. The germline V gene has CDR1 SEHNR and CDR2 FQNEAQ (reference sequence). In nucleotides, the CDR3 is TGTGCCAGCAGTACCCGGGGGAGTTATATCGGGGAGCTGTTTTTT. Protein sequence: CASSTRGSYIGELFF.

Only a few counts were recorded for this clonotype. The V gene is TRBV9, the J gene TRBJ2-2, with unresolved D. CDR3 size: 16 residues. The V gene's germline CDR1 is SGDLS and CDR2 YYNGEE. The V gene lost 1 base and the J gene lost 3 bases, with 13 bases spanning the gap. The CDR3 loop reads CASSVRSATHTGELFF. Written as DNA, the CDR3 is TGTGCCAGCAGCGTACGGTCTGCTACGCACACCGGGGAGCTGTTTTTT.

This clonotype was seen a few times. The chain employs TRBV30 and TRBJ2-5; D gene uncertain. Germline V gene sequence: CDR1 GTSNPN, CDR2 SVGIG (reference sequence). The ends were cut back, 1 base at V and 4 bases at J, with 10 bases in the middle. The CDR3 covers 13 residues. The CDR3 is CAWSGAARETQYF. The CDR3 coding sequence is TGTGCCTGGAGTGGTGCTGCTCGAGAGACCCAGTACTTC. The complete variable domain, with remaining parts taken from reference TRBV30 and TRBJ2-5, reads SQTIHQWPATLVQPVGSPLSLECTVEGTSNPNLYWYRQAAGRGLQLLFYSVGIGQISSEVPQNLSASRPQDRQFILSSKKLLLSDSGFYLCAWSGAARETQYFGPGTRLLVL.

This clonotype was observed a handful of times. V and J are TRBV5-1 and TRBJ2-1; TRBD2 agrees at 13 bases. With V trimmed by 3 bases and J by 8 bases, 8 bases remained unmatched. Per the germline V gene, CDR1 is SGHRS and CDR2 is YFSETQ. There are 16 residues in the CDR3. The CDR3 sequence is CASSSRTSGRSDEQFF. In nucleotides, the CDR3 is TGCGCCAGCAGCTCTAGGACTAGCGGGAGATCCGATGAGCAGTTCTTC.

This clonotype has a single count. The gene calls are TRBV7-2 and TRBJ2-1; 12 nucleotides agree with TRBD2. This CDR3 region has 15 residues. CDR1 is SGHTA and CDR2 is FQGNSA in the germline V gene. V gave up 4 bases and J gave up 5 bases; unmatched junction bases: 3. The CDR3 DNA reads TGTGCCAGCAGCTCGACTAGCGGGGGACACAATGAGCAGTTCTTC. Protein: CASSSTSGGHNEQFF. The full variable domain, rest sourced from reference TRBV7-2 and TRBJ2-1, is GAGVSQSPSNKVTEKGKDVELRCDPISGHTALYWYRQSLGQGLEFLIYFQGNSAPDKSGLPSDRFSAERTGGSVSTLTIQRTQQEDSAVYLCASSSTSGGHNEQFFGPGTRLTVL.

This clonotype has a handful of counts. V gene TRBV2 combines with J gene TRBJ2-7, with D maybe TRBD2 (5 bases). CDR1 is SNHLY and CDR2 is FYNNEI in the germline V gene. This CDR3 comprises 13 residues. Trimming took 3 bases from V and 4 from J, leaving 10 bases between them. The CDR3 DNA reads TGTGCCAGCAGTGATGGACTGCTATACGAGCAGTACTTC. It specifies CASSDGLLYEQYF. Supplemented by reference TRBV2 and TRBJ2-7, the full variable domain reads EPEVTQTPSHQVTQMGQEVILRCVPISNHLYFYWYRQILGQKVEFLVSFYNNEISEKSEIFDDQFSVERPDGSNFTLKIRSTKLEDSAMYFCASSDGLLYEQYFGPGTRLTVT.

In this sample, this clonotype turned up a few times. The chain joins TRBV3-1 to TRBJ2-7; no clear D. The germline V and J ends were trimmed by 1 base and 7 bases, with 8 bases remaining between them. CDR3 size: 12 residues. Germline loops: CDR1 LGHDT, CDR2 YNNKEL (reference sequence). CDR3 DNA: TGTGCCAGCAGCCAAGTCAACGGGGAGCAGTACTTC. This translates into CASSQVNGEQYF.

Judged by abundance, this clonotype is medium-sized. This rearrangement joins TRBV3-1 to TRBJ2-7; D not certain. The V gene's germline CDR1 is LGHDT and CDR2 YNNKEL (reference sequence). Between the trimmed V and J ends, which lost 4 bases and 3 bases, there was a span of 13 bases. The CDR3 is 14 amino acids. The CDR3 sequence: CASSPRAGSYEQYF. The DNA of the CDR3 is TGTGCCAGCAGCCCCCGGGCCGGAAGCTACGAGCAGTACTTC.

The chain recombines TRBV20-1 with TRBJ1-2; weak D call: TRBD1 (6 bases). Trimming left V 1 base short and J 0 bases short, with 12 bases between. The length of the CDR3 is 15 residues. Germline V CDR1 and CDR2: DFQATT, SNEGSKA (reference sequence). The CDR3 is CSARAGDRTNYGYTF. In DNA form, the CDR3 reads TGCAGTGCTAGAGCAGGTGACAGGACTAACTATGGCTACACCTTC.

V is TRBV20-1 and J is TRBJ2-2, with D unresolved. V dropped 3 bases and J dropped 5 bases, with 10 bases sitting between them. Germline CDR1 and CDR2: DFQATT and SNEGSKA (reference sequence). This CDR3 has 13 residues. The CDR3 DNA sequence: TGCAGTGCTAGCCGGCCAGCGACCGGGGAGCTGTTTTTT. Residues: CSASRPATGELFF.

The chain recombines TRBV7-6 with TRBJ2-2, with no clear D. Germline V gene lookup returns CDR1 SGHVS and CDR2 FNYEAQ. The CDR3 is 13 residues long. V dropped 2 bases and J dropped 2 bases, with 3 bases sitting between them. The CDR3 region is CASSLSNTGELFF. CDR3 coding DNA: TGTGCCAGCAGCTTATCAAACACCGGGGAGCTGTTTTTT.

This clonotype has at least ten counts. The V gene is TRBV27, the J gene TRBJ2-5; TRBD2 matches at 11 bases. Per germline, CDR1 MNHEY and CDR2 SMNVEV (reference sequence). With 4 bases clipped from V and 4 bases from J, the junction kept 8 bases outside the gene matches. The CDR3 runs to 16 residues. CDR3 nucleotide sequence: TGTGCCAGCAGTTCATATAGCGGGAGGGCCGGAGAGACCCAGTACTTC. This translates into CASSSYSGRAGETQYF.

This clonotype is labeled as medium-sized. Written as DNA, the CDR3 is TGTGCCAGCAGTCAGAGCTGGGGGCCCGGGGAGCTGTTTTTT. Its protein is CASSQSWGPGELFF. The chain links TRBV6-2 or TRBV6-3 to TRBJ2-2; tentative D call: TRBD1 (6 bases). There are 14 residues in the CDR3. Trimming left V 5 bases short and J 6 bases short, with 13 bases between. Germline V lookup: CDR1 MNHEY, CDR2 SVGEGT.

The chain links TRBV3-1 to TRBJ2-5; 10 bases fit TRBD2. This CDR3 region has 15 residues. Germline V lookup: CDR1 LGHDT, CDR2 YNNKEL (reference sequence). Germline trimming cut 1 base from V and 3 bases from J; bases unmatched to any gene: 2. The CDR3 loop reads CASSQGTSGEETQYF. CDR3 in DNA: TGTGCCAGCAGCCAAGGGACTAGCGGAGAAGAGACCCAGTACTTC.

The chain couples TRBV20-1 to TRBJ2-7; D is unresolved. The CDR3 is 17 residues long. V dropped 2 bases and J dropped 0 bases, with 20 bases sitting between them. The germline V gene has CDR1 DFQATT and CDR2 SNEGSKA (reference sequence). CDR3 sequence (DNA): TGCAGTGCTAGAAGCCTCCGGAGAGCGAAGGGCTCCTACGAGCAGTACTTC. It yields the protein CSARSLRRAKGSYEQYF.